Listed here are 26 T cell receptor beta chains from one sample, sequenced in a study of siplizumab effects on memory and regulatory T cells. TCRdb's table, derived via immunoSEQ multiplex PCR, lists solely in-frame clones and lacks some. The sample has around 58,000 clones, less than 85% seen once. The material sequenced was memory CD4+ T cells sorted from blood. These receptors all stem from a human donor in good health.

The chain's CDR3 is CASSVGNRDRESKQYF. The CDR3 DNA is TGTGCCAGCAGCGTGGGAAACCGGGACAGGGAGTCAAAGCAGTACTTC. The chain links TRBV9 to TRBJ2-7; 9 nucleotides align to TRBD1. In germline, CDR1 is SGDLS, CDR2 YYNGEE. CDR3 length equals 16 residues. Losses at the gene ends were 2 bases for V and 8 bases for J; bases not matched to a gene: 14. The variable domain in full, completed from reference TRBV9 and TRBJ2-7, reads DSGVTQTPKHLITATGQRVTLRCSPRSGDLSVYWYQQSLDQGLQFLIQYYNGEERAKGNILERFSAQQFPDLHSELNLSSLELGDSALYFCASSVGNRDRESKQYFGPGTRLTVT.

The chain uses TRBV2 and TRBJ2-1; 12 bases are shared with TRBD2. In germline, CDR1 is SNHLY, CDR2 FYNNEI. The length of the CDR3 is 17 residues. The junction had 10 bases not matched to a gene; V was cut back by 4 bases and J by 6 bases. The CDR3 loop is CASSVGLAGMLGNEQFF. The CDR3, as DNA: TGTGCCAGCAGTGTTGGACTAGCGGGAATGTTGGGCAATGAGCAGTTCTTC.

The chain uses TRBV5-1 and TRBJ2-1; D assignment may be TRBD1 or TRBD2 (7 bases each). There are 16 residues in the CDR3. CDR1 SGHRS and CDR2 YFSETQ come from the germline V gene. V gave up 3 bases and J gave up 4 bases, with 17 bases separating them. CDR3 nucleotides: TGCGCCAGCAGCTCCCAGGGGGGGAGTGGTTACAATGAGCAGTTCTTC. It codes for CASSSQGGSGYNEQFF.

This chain connects TRBV18 to TRBJ2-7, with 12 bases identical to TRBD2. The CDR3 is 15 amino acids. In germline, CDR1 is KGHSH, CDR2 LQKENI. V lost 6 bases, J lost 3 bases, and 6 bases stayed unmatched. The DNA for the CDR3 is TGTGCCAGCTCGGCGACTAGCGGGAGTATCTACGAGCAGTACTTC. Translation: CASSATSGSIYEQYF. Supplemented by reference TRBV18 and TRBJ2-7, the full variable domain reads NAGVMQNPRHLVRRRGQEARLRCSPMKGHSHVYWYRQLPEEGLKFMVYLQKENIIDESGMPKERFSAEFPKEGPSILRIQQVVRGDSAAYFCASSATSGSIYEQYFGPGTRLTVT.

The chain is built from TRBV9 and TRBJ2-7, with 11 bases lining up with TRBD2. V gave up 3 bases and J gave up 2 bases; unmatched junction bases: 7. Germline CDR1 SGDLS, CDR2 YYNGEE. The CDR3 runs to 16 residues. CDR3 sequence: CASSGKNSGGAYEQYF. CDR3 DNA: TGTGCCAGCAGCGGGAAAAATAGCGGGGGGGCCTACGAGCAGTACTTC. Full variable domain (missing parts from reference TRBV9 and TRBJ2-7): DSGVTQTPKHLITATGQRVTLRCSPRSGDLSVYWYQQSLDQGLQFLIQYYNGEERAKGNILERFSAQQFPDLHSELNLSSLELGDSALYFCASSGKNSGGAYEQYFGPGTRLTVT.

This clone was observed once. The V and J genes are TRBV5-1 and TRBJ2-5; 15 nucleotides line up with TRBD2. The CDR3 has 18 amino acids. V lost 5 bases and J lost 4; bases outside the gene matches: 12. Germline CDR1 and CDR2: SGHRS and YFSETQ. As DNA, the CDR3 is TGCGCCAGCAGTCTTGGGACTAGCGGGAGGAGAAGGGGAGAGACCCAGTACTTC. It encodes CASSLGTSGRRRGETQYF.

The chain is built from TRBV6-5 and TRBJ2-7; 11 nucleotides match TRBD2. Germline CDR1 is MNHEY and CDR2 is SVGAGI. The CDR3 sequence is 16 residues long. The ends lost 4 bases at V and 4 bases at J; junction bases unmatched: 9. The CDR3 nucleotides are TGTGCCAGCAGTTCTTTCGGGACTAGCGGAAGTTACGAGCAGTACTTC. The encoded protein is CASSSFGTSGSYEQYF.

The V call is TRBV28, the J call TRBJ2-7; a possible D gene is TRBD1 (5 bases). The V and J ends lost 6 bases and 5 bases respectively, with 11 bases between them. Germline lookup yields CDR1 MDHEN and CDR2 SYDVKM. The CDR3 has 12 residues. The CDR3 loop reads CASRPGRNEQYF. The DNA of the CDR3 is TGTGCCAGCAGGCCAGGGCGCAACGAGCAGTACTTC. Drawing the rest from reference TRBV28 and TRBJ2-7, the complete variable domain is DVKVTQSSRYLVKRTGEKVFLECVQDMDHENMFWYRQDPGLGLRLIYFSYDVKMKEKGDIPEGYSVSREKKERFSLILESASTNQTSMYLCASRPGRNEQYFGPGTRLTVT.

The rearrangement uses TRBV6-1 and TRBJ1-2; D is perhaps TRBD1 (6 bases). V was cut by 8 bases and J by 1 base, with 17 bases left in between. Germline loops: CDR1 MNHNS, CDR2 SASEGT. There are 15 residues in the CDR3. Written as DNA, the CDR3 is TGTGCCAGCGTGGGACATCCAACATTTAACTATGGCTACACCTTC. It specifies CASVGHPTFNYGYTF.

The CDR3 loop is CASSLDDTGTGNEQFF. Written as DNA, the CDR3 is TGTGCCAGCAGCTTAGATGATACAGGGACCGGGAATGAGCAGTTCTTC. This chain uses TRBV11-3 with TRBJ2-1, with a possible D match to TRBD1 (6 bases). Trimming cost V 0 bases and J 7 bases, with 16 bases left between them. The CDR3 contains 16 residues. Germline CDR1 and CDR2: SGHNT and YENEEA.

V and J are TRBV28 and TRBJ1-1, with D tentatively TRBD1 (6 bases). Trimming stripped 2 bases from V and 4 bases from J, with 11 bases between. Germline values: CDR1 MDHEN, CDR2 SYDVKM. The CDR3 has 14 amino acids. In nucleotides, the CDR3 is TGTGCCAGCAGTTTAGGGGGGCAGGGCACTGAAGCTTTCTTT. This encodes CASSLGGQGTEAFF. The full variable domain, rest sourced from reference TRBV28 and TRBJ1-1, is DVKVTQSSRYLVKRTGEKVFLECVQDMDHENMFWYRQDPGLGLRLIYFSYDVKMKEKGDIPEGYSVSREKKERFSLILESASTNQTSMYLCASSLGGQGTEAFFGQGTRLTVV.

This chain joins TRBV2 and TRBJ2-7; D perhaps matches TRBD2 (5 bases). Deletions cut 9 bases from V and 0 bases from J, with 15 bases between. Germline V gene data show CDR1 as SNHLY and CDR2 as FYNNEI. The CDR3 is 14 residues long. The CDR3, as DNA: TGTGCCAGTGAAGGGAGTACCAGCTCCTACGAGCAGTACTTC. Amino acid sequence: CASEGSTSSYEQYF.

The chain couples TRBV5-1 to TRBJ1-1; unclear D gene. The V end was cut by 4 bases, the J end by 1 base, with 14 bases between. Looked up from germline, CDR1 is SGHRS and CDR2 is YFSETQ. The CDR3 is 15 residues long. CDR3 nucleotides: TGCGCCAGCAGCGTAACCTCAAACGCGAACACTGAAGCTTTCTTT. It translates to CASSVTSNANTEAFF.

DNA for the CDR3: TGTGCCAGCAGCCAGAACGTACCTTACGGCGGCTACACCTTC. Its protein product is CASSQNVPYGGYTF. The V gene is TRBV5-6, the J gene TRBJ1-2; D remains ambiguous. Germline CDR1 SGHDT, CDR2 YYEEEE. The CDR3 covers 14 residues. The V end was cut by 4 bases, the J end by 8 bases, with 18 bases between.

The genes are TRBV19 and TRBJ2-3; 15 positions agree with TRBD2. Germline V lookup: CDR1 LNHDA, CDR2 SQIVND (reference sequence). The CDR3 has 16 amino acids. The V and J ends lost 5 bases and 6 bases, in that order; junction bases with no gene match: 6. The DNA of the CDR3 is TGTGCCAGTAGTTCCTGGACTAGCGGGGGGGCCGATACGCAGTATTTT. Amino acids: CASSSWTSGGADTQYF. Variable domain in full (rest from reference TRBV19 and TRBJ2-3): DGGITQSPKYLFRKEGQNVTLSCEQNLNHDAMYWYRQDPGQGLRLIYYSQIVNDFQKGDIAEGYSVSREKKESFPLTVTSAQKNPTAFYLCASSSWTSGGADTQYFGPGTRLTVL.

V usage is TRBV12-5 and J usage is TRBJ1-6; D uncertain. The CDR3 totals 15 residues. Germline V gene sequence: CDR1 LGHNT, CDR2 FRNRAP. V was pared by 5 bases and J by 0 bases, with 8 bases between. CDR3 in amino acids: CASGPPASYNSPLHF. The CDR3 DNA reads TGTGCTAGTGGTCCCCCCGCCTCCTATAATTCACCCCTCCACTTT.

The sample holds one count of this clone. V gene TRBV11-2 combines with J gene TRBJ1-1, with TRBD1 identical over 8 bases. CDR1 SGHAT and CDR2 FQNNGV come from the germline V gene. The CDR3 is 15 amino acids. The trim removed 5 bases at V and 1 base at J, leaving 6 bases unmatched. CDR3 in amino acids: CASSPWTGSNTEAFF. The CDR3 DNA is TGTGCCAGCAGCCCGTGGACAGGGTCGAACACTGAAGCTTTCTTT. Based on the CDR3 plus reference TRBV11-2 and TRBJ1-1, the full variable domain is EAGVAQSPRYKIIEKRQSVAFWCNPISGHATLYWYQQILGQGPKLLIQFQNNGVVDDSQLPKDRFSAERLKGVDSTLKIQPAKLEDSAVYLCASSPWTGSNTEAFFGQGTRLTVV.

This rearrangement joins TRBV4-1 to TRBJ2-7, with 8 positions matching TRBD1. The CDR3 has 14 amino acids. The junction had 2 bases not matched to a gene; V was cut back by 1 base and J by 3 bases. The germline V gene has CDR1 MGHRA and CDR2 YSYEKL. CDR3 region: CASSQGTGNYEQYF. CDR3 nucleotide sequence: TGCGCCAGCAGCCAAGGGACAGGGAACTACGAGCAGTACTTC.

The V gene is TRBV7-2, the J gene TRBJ2-1; perhaps TRBD2 as D (6 bases). Germline V gene data show CDR1 as SGHTA and CDR2 as FQGNSA. V lost 1 base to trimming and J lost 6 bases, with 16 bases between them. The CDR3 length is 16 residues. The DNA of the CDR3 is TGTGCCAGCAGCTTAGAATCCACTAGCCGGAGCAATGAGCAGTTCTTC. Translating gives CASSLESTSRSNEQFF.

The chain employs TRBV4-1 and TRBJ2-5; TRBD1 agrees at 8 bases. The length of the CDR3 is 14 residues. Trimming removed 5 bases from V and 9 bases from J; junction bases left unmatched: 11. Germline V gene data show CDR1 as MGHRA and CDR2 as YSYEKL. For the CDR3, the DNA is TGCGCCAGCAGCGTAGCAGGGGGCGTTGGGGCCCAGTACTTC. Protein sequence: CASSVAGGVGAQYF.

V usage is TRBV29-1 and J usage is TRBJ1-4; 10 nucleotides match TRBD1. The CDR3 totals 14 residues. Germline CDR1 is SQVTM and CDR2 is ANQGSEA. The junction had 9 bases not matched to a gene; V was cut back by 7 bases and J by 7 bases. This CDR3 is CSARPGTGAEKLFF. The CDR3 DNA reads as TGCAGCGCAAGACCGGGGACAGGGGCTGAAAAACTGTTTTTT.

CDR3 DNA: TGTGCCAGCAGTTACGGGACAGGGGGTTATGGCTACACCTTC. Protein product: CASSYGTGGYGYTF. The rearrangement joins TRBV6-6 to TRBJ1-2; TRBD1 matches at 11 bases. This CDR3 has 14 residues. V gave up 2 bases and J gave up 5 bases; unmatched junction bases: 1. The germline V gene has CDR1 MNHNY and CDR2 SVGAGI (reference sequence).

V usage is TRBV7-2 and J usage is TRBJ1-3, with D possibly TRBD1 on 5 matching bases. Germline V CDR1 and CDR2: SGHTA, FQGNSA. This CDR3 contains 14 residues. The V and J ends lost 3 bases and 0 bases respectively, with 6 bases between them. The CDR3 spells CASSFDSSGNTIYF. In DNA form, the CDR3 reads TGTGCCAGCAGCTTCGACAGCTCTGGAAACACCATATATTTT.

This clone has only a few counts. V usage is TRBV11-3 and J usage is TRBJ2-5, with D possibly matching TRBD1 (8 bases). V was shortened by 4 bases and J by 5 bases, with 20 bases between the two germline ends. The CDR3 sequence is 16 residues long. From germline, CDR1 is SGHNT and CDR2 YENEEA. CDR3 loop: CASSSRTGRGTETQYF. The DNA of the CDR3 is TGTGCCAGCAGCTCGCGGACAGGGAGGGGTACGGAGACCCAGTACTTC.

This rearrangement joins TRBV25-1 to TRBJ1-1, with no clear D. V was clipped by 6 bases and J by 1 base, with 12 bases between them. CDR3 size: 14 residues. Germline V CDR1 and CDR2: MGHDK, SYGVNS. As DNA, the CDR3 is TGTGCCAGCAGCGCCATGGACGGGAACACTGAAGCTTTCTTT. This sequence encodes CASSAMDGNTEAFF.

The J gene is TRBJ1-5, the V gene TRBV7-9, with 7 positions matching TRBD1. This CDR3 spans 18 amino acids. With V trimmed by 3 bases and J by 0 bases, 11 bases remained unmatched. Germline CDR1 reads SEHNR; CDR2 reads FQNEAQ (reference sequence). The chain's CDR3 is CASSFNAGGTYSNQPQHF. DNA for the CDR3: TGTGCCAGCAGCTTCAATGCAGGGGGAACCTATAGCAATCAGCCCCAGCATTTT.